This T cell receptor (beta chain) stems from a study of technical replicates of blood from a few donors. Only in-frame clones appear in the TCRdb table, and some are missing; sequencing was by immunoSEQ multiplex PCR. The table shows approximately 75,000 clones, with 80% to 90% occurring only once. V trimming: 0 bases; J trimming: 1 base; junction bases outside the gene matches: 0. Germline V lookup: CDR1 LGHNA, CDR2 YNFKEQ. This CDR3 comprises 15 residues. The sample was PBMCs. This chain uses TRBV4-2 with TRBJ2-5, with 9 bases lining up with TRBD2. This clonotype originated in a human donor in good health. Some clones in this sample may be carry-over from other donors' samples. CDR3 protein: CASSQERGGQETQYF. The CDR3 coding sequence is TGTGCCAGCAGCCAAGAGCGGGGGGGCCAAGAGACCCAGTACTTC.